The rows below give T cell receptor beta chains drawn from one sample of a study of read filtering for tumor transcriptome and immune sequencing. TCRdb re-analysed the reads in MiXCR, keeping a single row per CDR3 protein. Seen here are about 24,000 distinct CDR3 sequences, 20% to 25% observed once, and the top ten hold 15% to 20%. Sequenced material: a population of CD138-negative cells sorted from bone marrow. These receptors were obtained from a donor over 35 with multiple myeloma. Each CDR3 is given with its conserved first and last residue. D genes are given only for firm matches. Some rows mark clone size as missing; the rest say once, few, many or name a class of expanded clone.

many,TRBD2,TRBV7-9,TRBJ2-1,TGTGCCAGCAGCCCCCGGACTAGTCCCAATGAGCAGTTCTTC,CASSPRTSPNEQFF
many,.,TRBV7-8,TRBJ2-3,TGTGCCAGCAGCTTATCAACCCCTAGAGCCACAGATACGCAGTATTTT,CASSLSTPRATDTQYF
many,TRBD2,TRBV7-9,TRBJ2-3,TGTGCCAGCAGCCATACACCGGGACTAGCGGGAGCAGATACGCAGTATTTT,CASSHTPGLAGADTQYF
.,.,TRBV28,TRBJ2-7,TGTGCCAGCAGTTTCCAGCCTGACAATTACGATCAGTACTTC,CASSFQPDNYDQYF
many,.,TRBV12-3/TRBV12-4,TRBJ2-1,TGTGCCAGCAGGACACAGGGCAATGAGCAGTTCTTC,CASRTQGNEQFF
many,.,TRBV20-1,TRBJ1-1,TGCAGTGCTCCCCCTGGGGGTTTGACTGAAGCTTTCTTT,CSAPPGGLTEAFF
medium-sized,TRBD2,TRBV20-1,TRBJ2-1,TGCAGTGCCCGGACTAGCGGAGACTCCTACAATGAGCAGTTCTTC,CSARTSGDSYNEQFF
.,.,TRBV6-6,TRBJ1-3,TGTGCCAGCAGTTACGGCGGGGGCGCTGGAACCACCATATATTTT,CASSYGGGAGTTIYF
many,TRBD2,TRBV20-1,TRBJ2-1,TGCAGTGCTAGAGGCGTTTGGGCTAGCGGGAGTAATGAGCAGTTCTTC,CSARGVWASGSNEQFF
.,.,TRBV7-9,TRBJ2-7,TGTGCCAGCAGCCCTATTACGAAGGAGCAGTACTTC,CASSPITKEQYF
many,TRBD2,TRBV6-5,TRBJ2-7,TGTGCCAGCAGTTACTCATTGGGACGGAATAGCGGGGGGAAGTACGAGCAGTACTTC,CASSYSLGRNSGGKYEQYF
.,TRBD1,TRBV9,TRBJ2-2,TGTGCCACCAGCCCTCGGACAGGGGCTGACACCGGGGAGCTGTTTTTT,CATSPRTGADTGELFF
many,.,TRBV14,TRBJ2-1,TGTGCCAGCAGCCAGCCCCAGTTTTCCTACAATGAGCAGTTCTTC,CASSQPQFSYNEQFF
many,TRBD2,TRBV20-1,TRBJ2-7,TGCAGTGCTAGAGATAGGGCGGGAGGTGGCCACGAGCAGTACTTC,CSARDRAGGGHEQYF
medium-sized,TRBD1,TRBV7-9,TRBJ1-4,TGTGCCAGCAGCTTAGCGGGACAGAATGAAAAACTGTTTTTT,CASSLAGQNEKLFF
many,.,TRBV4-2,TRBJ2-1,TGTGCCAGCAGCCAAGACTGGTCGGGAACCTACAATGAGCAGTTCTTC,CASSQDWSGTYNEQFF
many,TRBD2,TRBV20-1,TRBJ2-3,TGCAGTGCTAGCAGGCTAGCGGGAGTAGCCGATACGCAGTATTTT,CSASRLAGVADTQYF
.,TRBD2,TRBV20-1,TRBJ2-1,TGCAGTGCTAGAGATCGGAGTAGCGGGAGGAAGAGTGAGCAGTTCTTC,CSARDRSSGRKSEQFF
many,.,TRBV2,TRBJ2-1,TGTGCCAGCAGGTTGGAGGTCGGTGAGCAGTTCTTC,CASRLEVGEQFF
many,TRBD2,TRBV5-1,TRBJ2-3,TGCGCCAGCAGCTTGAGAGCGGGAGGGCCTACAGATACGCAGTATTTT,CASSLRAGGPTDTQYF
many,TRBD2,TRBV4-1,TRBJ2-7,TGCGCCAGCAGCCAAGAAGGCCTAGCGGGAGGGATTCCGAAATTC,CASSQEGLAGGIPKF
.,TRBD2,TRBV29-1,TRBJ2-7,TGCAGCGTTCCCGGGGGGAACTATCTCACCTACGAGCAGTACTTC,CSVPGGNYLTYEQYF
many,.,TRBV29-1,TRBJ2-7,TGCAGCGTCCGTGGGACACGGGACTACGAGCAGTACTTC,CSVRGTRDYEQYF
.,.,TRBV12-3/TRBV12-4,TRBJ2-1,TGTGCCAGCAGCGACCGGGACCCCCGTGGGGTCAATGAGCAGTTCTTC,CASSDRDPRGVNEQFF
many,.,TRBV28,TRBJ1-1,TGTGCCAGCAGTGCGGACAGACCGAACACTGAAGCTTTCTTT,CASSADRPNTEAFF
many,.,TRBV19,TRBJ2-7,TGTGCCAGTAGTACAGGGATCGAGCAGTACTTC,CASSTGIEQYF
many,TRBD2,TRBV6-1,TRBJ2-7,TGTGCCAGCAGTTACGTGGCGGGAGGGGGCTCTCGAGAGCAGTACTTC,CASSYVAGGGSREQYF
many,.,TRBV30,TRBJ2-7,TGTGCCTGGAACAGGCGCCGCTCCTACGAGCAGTACTTC,CAWNRRRSYEQYF
once,.,TRBV29-1,TRBJ2-1,TGCAGCGTAGCGCACAATGAGCAGTTCTTC,CSVAHNEQFF
many,.,TRBV20-1,TRBJ2-7,TGCAGTGCTAGAGGTACCACCTACGAGCAGTACTTC,CSARGTTYEQYF
many,.,TRBV2,TRBJ2-1,TGTGCCAGTTGTAAGACAGGATTGGAGCAGTTCTTC,CASCKTGLEQFF
.,TRBD2,TRBV6-6,TRBJ2-1,TGTGCCAGCACTAGCGGGAACTACAATGAGCAGTTCTTC,CASTSGNYNEQFF
many,TRBD2,TRBV20-1,TRBJ2-7,TGCAGTGCTAGTGGAGGCCTAGCGGGAGTCCACGAGCAGTACTTC,CSASGGLAGVHEQYF
many,.,TRBV12-3/TRBV12-4,TRBJ2-7,TGTGCCAGCAGTTTCGCGGGCTACGAGCAGTACTTC,CASSFAGYEQYF
many,TRBD2,TRBV2,TRBJ2-1,TGTGCCAGCAGTGAACCTAGCGGACTGTCCAATGAGCAGTTCTTC,CASSEPSGLSNEQFF
many,.,TRBV28,TRBJ1-5,TGTGCCAGCAGTCCCCGGAGTGTTGGGACGGTAACAAATCAGCCCCAGCATTTT,CASSPRSVGTVTNQPQHF
many,.,TRBV7-9,TRBJ2-6,TGTGCCAGCAGCTTAGAGCCTGGGGCCAACGTCCTGACTTTC,CASSLEPGANVLTF
many,TRBD2,TRBV20-1,TRBJ2-1,TGCAGTGCTTACGATAGCGGGAGGCCACCCCACAATGAGCAGTTCTTC,CSAYDSGRPPHNEQFF
.,.,TRBV7-9,TRBJ2-1,TGTGCCAGCAGCTCGCAGAGCTCCGACAATGAGCAGTTCTTC,CASSSQSSDNEQFF
.,TRBD2,TRBV19,TRBJ2-1,TGTGCCAGTAGTATCCCTAGACTAGCCGGTGGCTACGATGAGCAGTTCTTC,CASSIPRLAGGYDEQFF
.,TRBD2,TRBV7-6,TRBJ2-1,TGTGCCAGGAGCTCTCGACTAGCGGGATGGTACAATGAGCAGTTCTTC,CARSSRLAGWYNEQFF
many,.,TRBV3-1,TRBJ1-1,TGTGCCAGCAGCTTGGACCTTATGAACACTGAAGCTTTCTTT,CASSLDLMNTEAFF
many,TRBD2,TRBV27,TRBJ2-7,TGTGCCAGCAGTTTATTCCGACTAGCACCCGACTACGAGCAGTACTTC,CASSLFRLAPDYEQYF